What follows are 22 T cell receptor beta chains derived from one specimen sequenced in a study of cytomegalovirus exposure and HLA in healthy donors. The study ran its PCR with 60 Vbeta and 13 Jbeta primers. Clones were read by immunoSEQ multiplex PCR, and TCRdb kept only the in-frame ones, dropping some. The data show tens of thousands of clones, with more than 80% seen just once and approximately 5.5% held by the top ten. What was sequenced was PBMCs. The receptors shown here come from a male donor in good health and CMV-seronegative.

This chain joins TRBV2 and TRBJ1-1; possibly TRBD1 for D (6 bases). The germline V gene has CDR1 SNHLY and CDR2 FYNNEI. The CDR3 is 13 residues long. The V and J ends lost 8 bases and 5 bases respectively, with 15 bases between them. The CDR3, as DNA: TGTGCCAGCTGCTGGGGAGGGGGGACTGAAGCTTTCTTT. Translation: CASCWGGGTEAFF.

The chain combines TRBV28 with TRBJ1-1, with D tentatively TRBD1 (5 bases). In germline, CDR1 is MDHEN, CDR2 SYDVKM. CDR3 length: 15 residues. V lost 0 bases and J 4 bases, leaving 12 bases between the germline ends. CDR3 amino acids: CASSLWGDFGTEAFF. The DNA for the CDR3 is TGTGCCAGCAGTTTATGGGGGGACTTCGGCACTGAAGCTTTCTTT.

J is TRBJ2-2 and V is TRBV5-4; 11 bases match TRBD1. Losses at the gene ends were 2 bases for V and 3 bases for J; bases not matched to a gene: 3. The CDR3 sequence is 16 residues long. Germline CDR1 SGHNT, CDR2 YYREEE (reference sequence). The CDR3, as DNA: TGTGCCAGCAGCTTAGGGGACAGGGGGTACACCGGGGAGCTGTTTTTT. The encoded protein is CASSLGDRGYTGELFF. The whole variable domain, remainder taken from reference TRBV5-4 and TRBJ2-2, is ETGVTQSPTHLIKTRGQQVTLRCSSQSGHNTVSWYQQALGQGPQFIFQYYREEENGRGNFPPRFSGLQFPNYSSELNVNALELDDSALYLCASSLGDRGYTGELFFGEGSRLTVL.

This clone was detected once. The V call is TRBV19, the J call TRBJ1-5, with TRBD1 matching over 9 bases. Trimming cost V 7 bases and J 2 bases; bases outside gene matches: 12. Looked up from germline, CDR1 is LNHDA and CDR2 is SQIVND (reference sequence). The CDR3 runs to 17 residues. The CDR3 region has the DNA TGTGCCAGTATTTCTACACAGGGACAGGGAGGCAATCAGCCCCAGCATTTT. As protein: CASISTQGQGGNQPQHF.

The CDR3 region has the DNA TGTGCCAGCAAGTGGGCAGGGGACACAGATACGCAGTATTTT. Its protein is CASKWAGDTDTQYF. V usage is TRBV2 and J usage is TRBJ2-3; weak D call: TRBD1 (6 bases). V shed 7 bases and J shed 2 bases, with 13 bases lying between them. There are 14 residues in the CDR3. The V gene's germline CDR1 is SNHLY and CDR2 FYNNEI.

Here the CDR3 DNA reads TGTGCCAGCAGTCGACTCAGGGAGAACACTGAAGCTTTCTTT. Translating gives CASSRLRENTEAFF. The chain joins TRBV6-1 to TRBJ1-1; D is perhaps TRBD1 (5 bases). There are 14 residues in the CDR3. Germline V gene sequence: CDR1 MNHNS, CDR2 SASEGT. V lost 5 bases and J 1 base, leaving 11 bases between the germline ends.

The chain has TRBV5-6 and TRBJ1-2, with a possible D match to TRBD1 (6 bases). Trimming removed 5 bases from V and 4 bases from J, with 6 bases in between. The V gene's germline CDR1 is SGHDT and CDR2 YYEEEE. The CDR3 is made up of 11 amino acids. The CDR3 spells CASRDSYGYTF. CDR3 in DNA: TGTGCCAGCAGGGACAGCTATGGCTACACCTTC.

The rearrangement uses TRBV7-9 and TRBJ2-7, with 8 positions matching TRBD1. Germline V gene lookup returns CDR1 SEHNR and CDR2 FQNEAQ (reference sequence). The CDR3 runs 15 residues. V was pared by 5 bases and J by 0 bases, with 6 bases of the junction left unmatched. CDR3 amino acids: CASSTKTGGSYEQYF. Written as DNA, the CDR3 is TGTGCCAGCAGCACCAAAACAGGGGGCTCCTACGAGCAGTACTTC. Supplemented by reference TRBV7-9 and TRBJ2-7, the full variable domain reads DTGVSQNPRHKITKRGQNVTFRCDPISEHNRLYWYRQTLGQGPEFLTYFQNEAQLEKSRLLSDRFSAERPKGSFSTLEIQRTEQGDSAMYLCASSTKTGGSYEQYFGPGTRLTVT.

The chain is built from TRBV6-6 and TRBJ1-2; D uncertain. In germline, CDR1 is MNHNY, CDR2 SVGAGI (reference sequence). The CDR3 has 12 amino acids. Deletions cut 4 bases from V and 5 bases from J, with 8 bases between. The CDR3 nucleotides read TGTGCCAGCAGTTCCCCAGATTATGGCTACACCTTC. This codes for CASSSPDYGYTF.

This clone was detected only once. This chain uses TRBV9 with TRBJ1-4, with D perhaps matching TRBD1 (5 bases). The CDR3 runs 15 residues. Germline V gives CDR1 SGDLS, CDR2 YYNGEE. The ends were cut back, 2 bases at V and 8 bases at J, with 16 bases in the middle. CDR3 sequence: CASSVEAGLGEKLFF. DNA for the CDR3: TGTGCCAGCAGCGTGGAAGCAGGGCTAGGGGAAAAACTGTTTTTT.

This rearrangement joins TRBV5-1 to TRBJ2-1; no reliable D call. V was shortened by 4 bases and J by 8 bases, with 10 bases between the two germline ends. The CDR3 extends over 12 amino acids. Germline V gene data show CDR1 as SGHRS and CDR2 as YFSETQ. This chain's CDR3 is CASSQASHEQFF. CDR3 in DNA: TGCGCCAGCAGCCAAGCAAGTCATGAGCAGTTCTTC.

The chain uses TRBV19 and TRBJ1-1, with D maybe TRBD1 (6 bases). V was clipped by 3 bases and J by 1 base, with 6 bases between them. Per germline, CDR1 LNHDA and CDR2 SQIVND (reference sequence). The CDR3 totals 13 residues. The CDR3 DNA reads TGTGCCAGTAGTATGACAGGGAACACTGAAGCTTTCTTT. Translation: CASSMTGNTEAFF. The whole variable domain, filled in from reference TRBV19 and TRBJ1-1, reads DGGITQSPKYLFRKEGQNVTLSCEQNLNHDAMYWYRQDPGQGLRLIYYSQIVNDFQKGDIAEGYSVSREKKESFPLTVTSAQKNPTAFYLCASSMTGNTEAFFGQGTRLTVV.

This clone was detected a few times. This sequence joins TRBV25-1 and TRBJ2-7, with TRBD2 identical over 10 bases. The CDR3 totals 17 residues. The germline CDR1 and CDR2 sequences are MGHDK and SYGVNS. Unmatched junction bases numbered 9, after V lost 4 bases and J lost 0 bases. The CDR3 DNA is TGTGCCAGCAGTGCGGCTAGCGGGGGTTTAAGCTCCTACGAGCAGTACTTC. Translating gives CASSAASGGLSSYEQYF.

The rearrangement links TRBV6-1 to TRBJ2-7; a possible D gene is TRBD1 (6 bases). The ends were cut back, 4 bases at V and 0 bases at J, with 13 bases in the middle. Per the germline V gene, CDR1 is MNHNS and CDR2 is SASEGT. The CDR3 totals 15 residues. As DNA, the CDR3 is TGTGCCAGCAGTGCACACAGGGATAGCTCCTACGAGCAGTACTTC. As protein: CASSAHRDSSYEQYF.

The chain carries TRBV6-5 and TRBJ1-2, with D perhaps matching TRBD1 (6 bases). This CDR3 spans 13 amino acids. The V gene's germline CDR1 is MNHEY and CDR2 SVGAGI. V lost 6 bases and J lost 4, with 12 bases in between. The DNA of the CDR3 is TGTGCCAGCAGGCCGGACAGCTTCTATGGCTACACCTTC. It codes for CASRPDSFYGYTF.

This chain connects TRBV7-9 to TRBJ1-4; no clear D. The V gene lost 2 bases and the J gene lost 3 bases, with 7 bases spanning the gap. The length of the CDR3 is 14 residues. Germline CDR1 SEHNR, CDR2 FQNEAQ (reference sequence). Here the CDR3 DNA reads TGTGCCAGCAGCTTAAGTAGTGCTAATGAAAAACTGTTTTTT. This gives the protein CASSLSSANEKLFF.

J is TRBJ2-7 and V is TRBV7-2; 7 bases are a match to TRBD1. The CDR3 runs 14 residues. Trimming cost V 1 base and J 4 bases; bases outside gene matches: 4. Germline-derived CDR1 and CDR2 are SGHTA and FQGNSA. The CDR3 region has the DNA TGTGCCAGCAGCTTAGTTGGCAGGGGGTACGAGCAGTACTTC. Translation gives CASSLVGRGYEQYF.

This sequence joins TRBV5-4 and TRBJ2-1, with a tentative D call TRBD2 (7 bases). Germline loops: CDR1 SGHNT, CDR2 YYREEE (reference sequence). The CDR3 extends over 17 amino acids. Trimming shortened V by 2 bases and J by 4 bases, and 19 bases separated the two germline ends. The CDR3 is CASSLSVRGGIYNEQFF. Written as DNA, the CDR3 is TGTGCCAGCAGCTTATCAGTGAGGGGGGGCATTTACAATGAGCAGTTCTTC.

The genes are TRBV11-2 and TRBJ2-3; D not certain. V was shortened by 4 bases and J by 1 base, with 3 bases between the two germline ends. The germline gives CDR1 SGHAT, CDR2 FQNNGV. CDR3 length: 12 amino acids. The CDR3 loop is CASSSGTDTQYF. CDR3 in DNA: TGTGCCAGCAGCTCCGGCACAGATACGCAGTATTTT.

The count of this clone is one. V gene TRBV15 combines with J gene TRBJ1-4; D gene unclear. CDR3 length equals 14 residues. The germline V and J ends were trimmed by 1 base and 7 bases, with 10 bases remaining between them. Looked up from germline, CDR1 is LNHNV and CDR2 is YYDKDF (reference sequence). CDR3 in DNA: TGTGCCACCAGCAGAGCAGGAGGCGGTGAAAAACTGTTTTTT. The encoded protein is CATSRAGGGEKLFF.

The chain joins TRBV5-6 to TRBJ2-5; a weak D match, TRBD1 (6 bases). The CDR3 runs 14 residues. Germline V gene lookup returns CDR1 SGHDT and CDR2 YYEEEE. The V and J ends lost 2 bases and 5 bases respectively, with 13 bases between them. The CDR3 coding sequence is TGTGCCAGCAGCTTTTCCGGGACATACGAGACCCAGTACTTC. Translation: CASSFSGTYETQYF.

This clone was counted a single time. The chain carries TRBV5-1 and TRBJ1-1; 7 bases are shared with TRBD1. Trimming removed 4 bases from V and 1 base from J; junction bases left unmatched: 10. CDR1 is SGHRS, CDR2 YFSETQ, per germline. CDR3 length equals 16 residues. Written as DNA, the CDR3 is TGCGCCAGCAGCCCGACTCCCGGGACAGCGAACACTGAAGCTTTCTTT. Translating gives CASSPTPGTANTEAFF.